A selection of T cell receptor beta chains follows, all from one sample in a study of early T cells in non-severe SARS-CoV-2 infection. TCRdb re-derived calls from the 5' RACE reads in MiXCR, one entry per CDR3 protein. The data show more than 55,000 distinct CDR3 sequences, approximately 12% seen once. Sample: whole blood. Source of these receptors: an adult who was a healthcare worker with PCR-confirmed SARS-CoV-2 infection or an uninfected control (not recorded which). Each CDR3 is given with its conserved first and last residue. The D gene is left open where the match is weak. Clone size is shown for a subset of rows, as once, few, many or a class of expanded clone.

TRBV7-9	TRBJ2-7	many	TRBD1	CASSPTGGVDYEQYF	TGTGCCAGCAGCCCAACAGGGGGCGTTGACTACGAGCAGTACTTC
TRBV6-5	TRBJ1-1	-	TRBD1	CASSKGQENTEAFF	TGTGCCAGCAGTAAGGGACAGGAGAACACTGAAGCTTTCTTT
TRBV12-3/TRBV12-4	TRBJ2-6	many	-	CASTWERSSGANVLTF	TGTGCCAGCACCTGGGAGAGGAGCTCTGGGGCCAACGTCCTGACTTTC
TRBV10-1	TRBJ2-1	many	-	CASSPGYNEQFF	TGCGCCAGCAGTCCGGGATACAATGAGCAGTTCTTC
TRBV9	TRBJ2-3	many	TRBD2	CASSVAGTRVADTQYF	TGTGCCAGCAGCGTAGCCGGGACTAGGGTTGCAGATACGCAGTATTTT
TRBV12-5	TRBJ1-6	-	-	CASGAGGGSNSPLHF	TGTGCTAGTGGCGCCGGAGGGGGATCCAATTCACCCCTCCACTTT
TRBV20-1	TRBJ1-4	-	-	CSAFDSTTEKLFF	TGCAGTGCCTTTGACAGCACGACAGAAAAACTGTTTTTT
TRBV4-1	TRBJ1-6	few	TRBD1	CASSQGGYRGYSPLHF	TGCGCCAGCAGCCAAGGGGGTTACAGGGGATATTCACCCCTCCACTTT
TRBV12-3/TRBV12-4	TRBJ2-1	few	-	CASTPGGVSYNEQFF	TGTGCCAGCACCCCCGGCGGGGTTTCCTACAATGAGCAGTTCTTC
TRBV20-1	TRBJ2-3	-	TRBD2	CSARDSGGVTDTQYF	TGCAGTGCTAGGGATAGCGGGGGGGTCACAGATACGCAGTATTTT
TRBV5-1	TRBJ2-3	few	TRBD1	CASTRDRVQTDTQYF	TGCGCCAGCACAAGGGACAGGGTGCAGACAGATACGCAGTATTTT
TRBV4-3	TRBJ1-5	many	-	CASSQDRVGQPQHF	TGCGCCAGCAGCCAAGATAGGGTTGGTCAGCCCCAGCATTTT
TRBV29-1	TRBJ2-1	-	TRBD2	CSAGTNEQFF	TGCAGCGCCGGGACTAACGAGCAGTTCTTC
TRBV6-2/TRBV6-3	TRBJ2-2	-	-	CASSPGAVGELFF	TGTGCCAGCAGTCCGGGGGCTGTCGGGGAGCTGTTTTTT
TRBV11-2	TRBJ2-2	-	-	CASSRPKQTGELFF	TGTGCCAGCAGTCGACCCAAGCAGACCGGGGAGCTGTTTTTT
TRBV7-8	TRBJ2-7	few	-	CASSPIAGRRYEQYF	TGTGCCAGCAGCCCGATCGCAGGACGACGCTACGAGCAGTACTTC
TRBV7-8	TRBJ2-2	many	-	CASSLKIPGELFF	TGTGCCAGCAGCTTAAAAATCCCCGGGGAGCTGTTTTTT
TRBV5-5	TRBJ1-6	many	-	CASSSTEYSPLHF	TGTGCCAGCAGCTCCACGGAATATTCACCCCTCCACTTT
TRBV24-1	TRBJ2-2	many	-	CATRAGNTGELFF	TGTGCCACCCGGGCAGGGAACACCGGGGAGCTGTTTTTT
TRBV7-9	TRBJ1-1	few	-	CASSLDEQWWEPTEAFF	TGTGCCAGCAGCTTAGACGAACAGTGGTGGGAACCCACTGAAGCTTTCTTT
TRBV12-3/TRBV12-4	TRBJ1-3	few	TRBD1	CASTPTGSHTIYF	TGTGCCAGCACCCCGACAGGGTCACACACCATATATTTT
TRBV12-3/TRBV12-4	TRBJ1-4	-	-	CASSSGLWGEKLFF	TGTGCCAGCAGTTCGGGACTCTGGGGGGAAAAACTGTTTTTT
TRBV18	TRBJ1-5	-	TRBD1	CASSPLPKGASHQPQHF	TGTGCCAGCTCACCACTTCCTAAGGGGGCCTCTCATCAGCCCCAGCATTTT
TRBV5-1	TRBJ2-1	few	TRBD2	CASSATSGGAPYNEQFF	TGCGCCAGCAGCGCGACTAGCGGGGGGGCCCCCTACAATGAGCAGTTCTTC